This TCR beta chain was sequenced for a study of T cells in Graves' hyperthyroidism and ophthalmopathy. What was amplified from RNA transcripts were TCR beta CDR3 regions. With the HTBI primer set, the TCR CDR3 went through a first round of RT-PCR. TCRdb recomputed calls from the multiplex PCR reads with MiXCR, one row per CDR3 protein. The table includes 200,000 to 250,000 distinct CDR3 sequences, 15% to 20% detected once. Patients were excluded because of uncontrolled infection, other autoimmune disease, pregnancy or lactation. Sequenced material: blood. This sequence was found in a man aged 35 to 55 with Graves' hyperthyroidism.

CDR3 amino acids: CASSRFRSVNTEAFF. CDR3 nucleotides: TGCGCCAGCAGCCGATTCAGGTCCGTGAACACTGAAGCTTTCTTT. The V and J genes are TRBV4-1 and TRBJ1-1, with D unresolved. Germline V gene lookup returns CDR1 MGHRA and CDR2 YSYEKL. The CDR3 has 15 amino acids. Trimming stripped 4 bases from V and 0 bases from J, with 12 bases between.